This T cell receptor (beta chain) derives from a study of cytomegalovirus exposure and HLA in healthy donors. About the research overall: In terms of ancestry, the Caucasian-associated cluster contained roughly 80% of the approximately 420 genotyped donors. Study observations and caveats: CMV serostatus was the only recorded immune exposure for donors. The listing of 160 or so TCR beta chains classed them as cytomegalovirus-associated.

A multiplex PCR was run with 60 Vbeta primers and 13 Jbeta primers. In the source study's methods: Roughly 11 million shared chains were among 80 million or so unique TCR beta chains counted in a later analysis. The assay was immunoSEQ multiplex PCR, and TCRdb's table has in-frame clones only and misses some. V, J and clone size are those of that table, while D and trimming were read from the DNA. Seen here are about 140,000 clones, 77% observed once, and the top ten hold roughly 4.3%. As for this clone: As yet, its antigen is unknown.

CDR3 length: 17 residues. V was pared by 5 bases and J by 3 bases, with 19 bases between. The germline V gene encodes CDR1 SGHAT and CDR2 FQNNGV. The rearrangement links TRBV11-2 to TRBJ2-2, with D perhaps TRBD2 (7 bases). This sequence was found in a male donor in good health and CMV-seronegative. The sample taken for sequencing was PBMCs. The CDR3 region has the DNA TGTGCCAGCAGCCCCGGGAGGCGGAGGGGGGACACCGGGGAGCTGTTTTTT. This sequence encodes CASSPGRRRGDTGELFF.